The rows below give T cell receptor beta chains drawn from one sample of a study of human T cells and chemical hapten exposure. Each CDR3 protein is one row after TCRdb ran MiXCR on the RACE reads. The repertoire consists of over 300,000 distinct CDR3 sequences, with 4.5% to 5.5% occurring once and the leading ten covering 2.5% to 3%. This specimen was whole blood, taken in connection with sensitization to the hapten diphenylcyclopropenone (DPC). Receptors were obtained from a woman between 50 and 59 years old with alopecia areata. Some clones in this sample may be carry-over from other donors' samples. Each CDR3 is given with its conserved first and last residue. The order of the fields is J gene, clone size, D gene, V gene, CDR3 length, CDR3 DNA, CDR3 protein. The D gene is left open where the match is weak. Clone size appears in some rows only: once, few, many, or a class for an expanded clone.

TRBJ1-1,NA,TRBD1,TRBV27,14,TGTGCCAGCAGTCCCCTCAACAGGGGGACCGAAGCTTTCTTT,CASSPLNRGTEAFF
TRBJ2-6,NA,NA,TRBV12-3/TRBV12-4,15,TGTGCCAGCAGTTTTGAAGGCGCTGGGGCCAACGTCCTGACTTTC,CASSFEGAGANVLTF
TRBJ2-7,many,NA,TRBV28,13,TGTGCCAGCAGTCGTAGCGAGTCCTACGAGCAGTACTTC,CASSRSESYEQYF
TRBJ2-1,NA,NA,TRBV20-1,15,TGCAGTGCATCCTCCGGGAGTACTCTCTACAATGAGCAGTTCTTC,CSASSGSTLYNEQFF
TRBJ1-1,few,NA,TRBV5-6,16,TGTGCCAGCACCCGAGGCGAGTTGCGGTTGATGGCTGAAGCTTTCTTT,CASTRGELRLMAEAFF
TRBJ2-4,many,TRBD2,TRBV29-1,17,TGCAGCGCACAGACTAGCGGGAGGTCTAGCGCCAAAAACATTCAGTACTTC,CSAQTSGRSSAKNIQYF
TRBJ1-5,few,NA,TRBV20-1,15,TGCAGTGCTAGAGACAGGGCCTATAGCAATCAGCCCCAGCATTTT,CSARDRAYSNQPQHF
TRBJ2-7,many,TRBD1,TRBV2,16,TGTGCCAGCCCCCCGGGACAGGGCGGCGGCGGGTATGAGCAGTACTTC,CASPPGQGGGGYEQYF
TRBJ2-7,few,TRBD2,TRBV27,15,TGTGCCAGCAGTTTACCACCTCGGGGGGCCTACGAGCAGTACTTC,CASSLPPRGAYEQYF
TRBJ2-3,many,NA,TRBV29-1,14,TGCAGCGTTGACCTCACGGCCGGTTCGGATACGCAGTATTTT,CSVDLTAGSDTQYF
TRBJ2-4,many,TRBD1,TRBV7-9,16,TGTGCCAGCAGCTTAGAGGGGGCCCACCCCACAAACATTCAGTACTTC,CASSLEGAHPTNIQYF
TRBJ2-6,many,NA,TRBV5-1,17,TGCGCCAGCAGCTCCGGATCGGGGTCTACGGGGGCCAACGTCCTGACTTTC,CASSSGSGSTGANVLTF
TRBJ2-7,many,TRBD1,TRBV4-3,14,TGCGCCAGCAGCGCCGGACAGGGACCCTACGAGCAGTACTTC,CASSAGQGPYEQYF
TRBJ2-2,few,TRBD2,TRBV20-1,15,TGCAGTGCTAGAGTCCCCCGGGGGGGGGCCGGGGAGCTGTTTTTT,CSARVPRGGAGELFF
TRBJ2-5,many,NA,TRBV7-2,15,TGTGCCAGCAGCTCTAATATGGACTACCAAGAGACCCAGTACTTC,CASSSNMDYQETQYF
TRBJ2-1,many,NA,TRBV6-2/TRBV6-3,15,TGTGCCAGCAGCCCCACCGGACGGGGAAACAATGAGCAGTTCTTC,CASSPTGRGNNEQFF
TRBJ2-5,few,NA,TRBV7-8,18,TGTGCCAGCAGCTCCCCGAAAGGCGTGGGGGCCGAGGCAGAGACCCAGTACTTC,CASSSPKGVGAEAETQYF
TRBJ2-1,many,TRBD1,TRBV29-1,13,TGCAGCGGGTCGCCGGGACAGGGGGTTGAGCAGTTCTTC,CSGSPGQGVEQFF
TRBJ2-1,few,TRBD2,TRBV29-1,15,TGCAGCGTTGAAGCCCCCGGGACTAGCCGGAATGAGCAGTTCTTC,CSVEAPGTSRNEQFF
TRBJ1-4,NA,NA,TRBV7-6,14,TGTGCCAGCAGCCCGAGTAGGGCAGGGGAAAAACTGTTTTTT,CASSPSRAGEKLFF
TRBJ1-1,few,NA,TRBV5-1,13,TGCGCCAGCAGCTTGAAAGGAGTCACTGAAGCTTTCTTT,CASSLKGVTEAFF
TRBJ1-1,many,NA,TRBV12-3/TRBV12-4,12,TGTGCCAGCATCTCAATAAGCGCTGAAGCTTTCTTT,CASISISAEAFF
TRBJ1-1,NA,TRBD1,TRBV20-1,14,TGCAGTGCTAGACCCCCGGACAGGGTGACTGAAGCTTTCTTT,CSARPPDRVTEAFF
TRBJ1-1,many,NA,TRBV12-3/TRBV12-4,11,TGTGCCAGCAGCTGGGACGACAGGGCTTTCTTT,CASSWDDRAFF
TRBJ2-3,many,NA,TRBV9,14,TGTGCCAGCAGCCCCCGGGGGTTGGGAGATACGCAGTATTTT,CASSPRGLGDTQYF
TRBJ1-3,many,TRBD1,TRBV20-1,14,TGCAGTGCTAGACGACAGGGGATCGGAAACACCATATATTTT,CSARRQGIGNTIYF
TRBJ2-6,many,NA,TRBV7-2,16,TGTGCCAGCAGCTTAGATACGGGCCCTGGGGCCAACGTCCTGACTTTC,CASSLDTGPGANVLTF
TRBJ2-7,many,NA,TRBV30,13,TGTGCCTGGACCGGGGGAGAGACGTACGAGCAGTACTTC,CAWTGGETYEQYF
TRBJ1-3,many,NA,TRBV15,13,TGTGCCACCAGAAGCTACTCTGGAAACACCATATATTTT,CATRSYSGNTIYF
TRBJ2-2,many,TRBD2,TRBV7-2,16,TGTGCCAGCAGCTTTAGTGCGGGAGACATGACCGGGGAGCTGTTTTTT,CASSFSAGDMTGELFF
TRBJ1-3,NA,NA,TRBV12-3/TRBV12-4,13,TGTGCCAGCAGTTTGGACGGAAAGAGTACCATATATTTT,CASSLDGKSTIYF